Described below is a single T cell receptor (beta chain) sequence and its context. Its antigen is not known. The sample belongs to a study of T cell responses to AZD1222 COVID-19 vaccine. Study conclusions and caveats: Across the whole spike, CD4 TCRs peaked at regions 160-218 and 743-854. Reportedly, nearly half of unique spike TCRs recognized epitopes outside B.1.351/B.1.1.7 mutations.

Profiled with immunoSEQ multiplex PCR; TCRdb holds only in-frame clones, not every one. The sample consists of about 130,000 clones, 90% of them appearing once. This CDR3 has 14 residues. From germline, CDR1 is MNHEY and CDR2 SMNVEV (reference sequence). V was pared by 1 base and J by 3 bases, with 7 bases between. The chain uses TRBV27 and TRBJ1-5; D gene unclear. This clonotype was sampled from an adult in good health. The input for sequencing was peripheral blood, taken on day 0 of AZD1222 vaccination. CDR3 residues: CASSLLGYNQPQHF. In DNA, the CDR3 is TGTGCCAGCAGTTTATTGGGGTACAATCAGCCCCAGCATTTT.